These 14 T cell receptor beta chains were sequenced from one sample in a study of cytomegalovirus exposure and HLA in healthy donors. Method: immunoSEQ multiplex PCR; TCRdb's copy keeps in-frame clones and lacks some. The repertoire includes 150,000 to 180,000 clones, about 86% of them detected once, and 2.1% sits in the top ten. The specimen was PBMCs. Source of these receptors: a human donor in good health.

In this sample, this clone turned up once. This chain joins TRBV27 and TRBJ2-1, with 9 bases that match TRBD2. V gave up 5 bases and J gave up 9 bases; unmatched junction bases: 17. This CDR3 is 17 amino acids long. Germline V gene data show CDR1 as MNHEY and CDR2 as SMNVEV (reference sequence). CDR3 region: CASSPLGWGTSWSEQFF. The CDR3 DNA follows: TGTGCCAGCAGTCCTTTAGGATGGGGGACTAGCTGGTCTGAGCAGTTCTTC.

The CDR3 is CASSSGKADTQYF. The DNA of the CDR3 is TGTGCCAGCAGTTCCGGGAAGGCAGATACGCAGTATTTT. The J gene is TRBJ2-3, the V gene TRBV7-3; perhaps TRBD2 as D (5 bases). V gave up 6 bases and J gave up 4 bases, with 11 bases separating them. Germline V gene sequence: CDR1 SGHTA, CDR2 FQGTGA. The CDR3 runs to 13 residues.

The chain joins TRBV7-6 to TRBJ2-1, with a possible D match to TRBD2 (6 bases). Germline V gives CDR1 SGHVS, CDR2 FNYEAQ. The CDR3 is 17 residues long. V lost 2 bases, J lost 5 bases, and 19 bases lay in between. The CDR3 sequence: CASSLFLGLGAHNEQFF. The CDR3 bases are TGTGCCAGCAGCTTATTTCTGGGACTCGGAGCTCACAATGAGCAGTTCTTC. The full variable domain, its missing parts supplied by reference TRBV7-6 and TRBJ2-1, is GAGVSQSPRYKVTKRGQDVALRCDPISGHVSLYWYRQALGQGPEFLTYFNYEAQQDKSGLPNDRFSAERPEGSISTLTIQRTEQRDSAMYRCASSLFLGLGAHNEQFFGPGTRLTVL.

This chain connects TRBV5-6 to TRBJ2-1, with D perhaps matching TRBD1 (5 bases). CDR3 length: 15 residues. Trimming cost V 5 bases and J 0 bases, with 12 bases left between them. Looked up from germline, CDR1 is SGHDT and CDR2 is YYEEEE. The CDR3 sequence: CASRLDRSSYNEQFF. Written as DNA, the CDR3 is TGTGCCAGCAGACTCGACAGAAGCTCCTACAATGAGCAGTTCTTC.

The count of this clone is one. This sequence joins TRBV15 and TRBJ1-1; D is uncertain. With 3 bases removed from V and 6 bases from J, the gap between germline ends came to 8 bases. From germline, CDR1 is LNHNV and CDR2 YYDKDF (reference sequence). CDR3 length: 12 residues. CDR3 sequence: CATSSRGPEAFF. Written as DNA, the CDR3 is TGTGCCACCAGCAGTCGCGGTCCTGAAGCTTTCTTT.

This chain links TRBV6-1 with TRBJ2-5, with TRBD2 matching over 8 bases. The ends lost 7 bases at V and 5 bases at J; junction bases unmatched: 9. This CDR3 contains 14 residues. From germline, CDR1 is MNHNS and CDR2 SASEGT. The CDR3 DNA is TGTGCCAGCAAACACCGGGGGGGCGAGGAGACCCAGTACTTC. Amino acids: CASKHRGGEETQYF.

The J gene is TRBJ1-2, the V gene TRBV27; no firm D call. Germline assignment: CDR1 MNHEY and CDR2 SMNVEV (reference sequence). With 0 bases removed from V and 4 bases from J, the gap between germline ends came to 9 bases. This CDR3 spans 14 amino acids. CDR3 region: CASSLSPRSYGYTF. CDR3 sequence (DNA): TGTGCCAGCAGTTTATCCCCCCGCAGCTATGGCTACACCTTC.

The rearrangement joins TRBV29-1 to TRBJ2-6; D is undetermined. Trimming cost V 6 bases and J 0 bases, with 3 bases left between them. The CDR3 has 12 amino acids. The germline gives CDR1 SQVTM, CDR2 ANQGSEA. Written as DNA, the CDR3 is TGCAGCGTCCTCTCTGGGGCCAACGTCCTGACTTTC. This translates into CSVLSGANVLTF.

This clone occurred a few times. The chain combines TRBV25-1 with TRBJ1-2; D is possibly TRBD1 (5 bases). V was clipped by 5 bases and J by 8 bases, with 12 bases between them. The CDR3 covers 12 residues. Looked up from germline, CDR1 is MGHDK and CDR2 is SYGVNS. The CDR3 loop is CASSRRGGGYTF. The CDR3 DNA follows: TGTGCCAGCAGTAGAAGGGGTGGAGGCTACACCTTC.

The chain has TRBV29-1 and TRBJ2-1; TRBD2 is a possible D gene (5 bases). The CDR3 totals 15 residues. V lost 4 bases and J 5 bases, leaving 18 bases between the germline ends. Germline CDR1 reads SQVTM; CDR2 reads ANQGSEA. The DNA for the CDR3 is TGCAGCGTTGTAAAATTGGAGCGGAACCACAATGAGCAGTTCTTC. Protein: CSVVKLERNHNEQFF.

The sample holds one count of this clone. The V and J genes are TRBV27 and TRBJ2-3; D not resolved. The germline V and J ends were trimmed by 1 base and 1 base, with 6 bases remaining between them. CDR1 is MNHEY, CDR2 SMNVEV, per germline (reference sequence). The CDR3 consists of 14 residues. CDR3 region: CASSLWARTDTQYF. CDR3 nucleotides: TGTGCCAGCAGTTTATGGGCGCGCACAGATACGCAGTATTTT.

The chain joins TRBV7-9 to TRBJ1-2, with D hard to call. The CDR3 is made up of 14 amino acids. The germline CDR1 and CDR2 sequences are SEHNR and FQNEAQ (reference sequence). The V gene lost 0 bases and the J gene lost 7 bases, with 12 bases spanning the gap. The DNA for the CDR3 is TGTGCCAGCAGCTTAGCGGAGACGGGGTTTGGCTACACCTTC. Translated: CASSLAETGFGYTF.

The V gene is TRBV15, the J gene TRBJ1-2, with TRBD1 matching 10 bases. Per the germline V gene, CDR1 is LNHNV and CDR2 is YYDKDF (reference sequence). CDR3 length: 16 residues. After removal of 4 bases from V and 6 bases from J, the junction contained 11 bases not matched to a gene. The CDR3 DNA is TGTGCCACCAGCATGTCCGGGACAGGGGTATTGGATGGCTACACCTTC. Translation: CATSMSGTGVLDGYTF.

The V call is TRBV18, the J call TRBJ2-5, with a possible D match to TRBD1 (6 bases). Trimming pared 4 bases from V and 0 bases from J, leaving 15 bases between. The CDR3 runs to 16 residues. CDR1 is KGHSH and CDR2 is LQKENI in the germline V gene. CDR3 amino acids: CASSRRPTGHQETQYF. DNA of the CDR3: TGTGCCAGCTCACGAAGGCCGACAGGCCACCAAGAGACCCAGTACTTC. Full variable domain (remainder filled in from reference TRBV18 and TRBJ2-5): NAGVMQNPRHLVRRRGQEARLRCSPMKGHSHVYWYRQLPEEGLKFMVYLQKENIIDESGMPKERFSAEFPKEGPSILRIQQVVRGDSAAYFCASSRRPTGHQETQYFGPGTRLLVL.